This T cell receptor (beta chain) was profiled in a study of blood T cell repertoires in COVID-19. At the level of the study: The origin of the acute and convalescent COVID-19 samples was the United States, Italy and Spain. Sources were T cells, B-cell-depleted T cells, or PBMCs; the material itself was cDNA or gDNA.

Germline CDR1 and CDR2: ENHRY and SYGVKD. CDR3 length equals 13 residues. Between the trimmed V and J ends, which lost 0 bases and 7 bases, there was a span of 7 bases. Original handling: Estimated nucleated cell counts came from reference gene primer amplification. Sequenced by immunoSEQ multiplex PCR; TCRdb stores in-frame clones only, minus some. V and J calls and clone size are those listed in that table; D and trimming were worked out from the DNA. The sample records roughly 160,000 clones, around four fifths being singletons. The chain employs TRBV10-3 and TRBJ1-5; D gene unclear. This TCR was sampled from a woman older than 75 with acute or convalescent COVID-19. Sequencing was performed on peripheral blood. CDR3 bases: TGTGCCATCAGTGAGTCGGGAGAACAGCCCCAGCATTTT. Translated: CAISESGEQPQHF.